A selection of T cell receptor beta chains follows, all from one sample in a study of sequential checkpoint blockade in melanoma. Repertoires were generated with immunoSEQ multiplex PCR, while TCRdb's copy carries only in-frame clones and drops some. Among roughly 7,000 clones, roughly 31% were seen once, and the ten largest hold around 20%. Sample: tumor tissue (inferred from file names), taken from a patient given nivolumab and ipilimumab in sequence. These receptors were collected from a human donor with melanoma. CDR3s include the opening cysteine and the closing phenylalanine or tryptophan. D genes are given only for firm matches. Clone size is given for some rows only: seen once, a few or many times, or a class if the clone is expanded.

clone_size cdr3_length d_call j_call v_call cdr3_aa cdr3_nt
NA 16 TRBD2 TRBJ2-5 TRBV2 CASSEAPSGKRETQYF TGTGCCAGCAGTGAGGCCCCTAGCGGGAAGCGGGAGACCCAGTACTTC
many 13 TRBD1 TRBJ1-2 TRBV6-8 CASTRTGDYGYTF TGTGCCAGCACCCGGACAGGGGACTATGGCTACACCTTC
few 14 NA TRBJ2-7 TRBV1 CASSQEGVFSEQYF TGCGCCAGCAGCCAAGAAGGGGTCTTTTCCGAGCAGTACTTC
few 16 TRBD2 TRBJ2-3 TRBV6-8 CASSSLAGGPVHTQYF TGTGCCAGCAGTTCCCTAGCGGGAGGGCCAGTACATACGCAGTATTTT
medium-sized 14 TRBD1 TRBJ1-1 TRBV11-3 CASSFQGEDTEAFF TGTGCCAGCAGCTTCCAGGGGGAGGACACTGAAGCTTTCTTT
NA 16 NA TRBJ1-5 TRBV18 CASSPMGILGNQPQHF TGTGCCAGCTCACCAATGGGAATATTGGGCAATCAGCCCCAGCATTTT
NA 14 TRBD1 TRBJ2-3 TRBV5-1 CASTRDRDTDTQYF TGCGCCAGCACCAGGGACAGGGATACAGATACGCAGTATTTT
few 15 NA TRBJ1-2 TRBV11-3 CASSSQDGSLVRYTF TGTGCCAGCAGCTCCCAAGACGGATCCTTAGTTCGCTACACCTTC
few 14 TRBD2 TRBJ2-7 TRBV6-8 CATTPGLSPLEQYF TGTGCCACAACTCCGGGACTATCCCCCCTCGAGCAGTACTTC
NA 14 NA TRBJ1-1 TRBV29-1 CSVATGTANTEAFF TGCAGCGTCGCGACCGGGACCGCGAACACTGAAGCTTTCTTT
NA 14 NA TRBJ1-1 TRBV6-8 CASSPTDRNTEAFF TGTGCCAGCAGTCCGACCGACAGGAACACTGAAGCTTTCTTT
NA 15 TRBD2 TRBJ2-7 TRBV2 CAGGGLAGVIGEQYF TGTGCCGGCGGGGGACTAGCGGGAGTAATCGGCGAGCAGTACTTC
many 16 TRBD2 TRBJ2-3 TRBV11-3 CASSWAGTSGVDTQYF TGTGCCAGCAGCTGGGCCGGGACTAGCGGCGTAGATACGCAGTATTTT
medium-sized 14 NA TRBJ1-2 TRBV28 CASSFGSGPRGYTF TGTGCCAGCAGTTTCGGGTCGGGGCCGCGGGGCTACACCTTC
NA 13 NA TRBJ1-2 TRBV18 CASSPGAESGYTF TGTGCCAGCTCACCAGGGGCCGAGTCTGGCTACACCTTC
NA 13 NA TRBJ2-2 TRBV7-2 CASSLKWTGELFF TGTGCCAGCAGCTTAAAATGGACCGGGGAGCTGTTTTTT
NA 17 TRBD1 TRBJ2-5 TRBV19 CASSNPGGQGGKETQYF TGTGCCAGTAGTAACCCCGGCGGACAGGGGGGGAAAGAGACCCAGTACTTC
NA 13 NA TRBJ1-2 TRBV2 CASSEGFNYGYTF TGTGCCAGCAGTGAAGGGTTTAACTATGGCTACACCTTC
medium-sized 15 TRBD2 TRBJ2-5 TRBV30 CAWSRREGPQETQYF TGTGCCTGGAGTAGGCGGGAGGGCCCCCAAGAGACCCAGTACTTC
NA 14 TRBD1 TRBJ2-7 TRBV5-1 CASSSSGTVYEQYF TGCGCCAGCAGCTCTTCCGGGACAGTCTACGAGCAGTACTTC
NA 16 TRBD2 TRBJ2-7 TRBV5-1 CASSFGNKRDLYEQYF TGCGCCAGCAGCTTTGGAAATAAGCGGGATCTGTACGAGCAGTACTTC
few 13 NA TRBJ1-1 TRBV19 CASSIDLGNEAFF TGTGCCAGTAGTATAGATCTGGGCAATGAAGCTTTCTTT
large 15 NA TRBJ2-5 TRBV11-3 CASSLVEGRGETQYF TGTGCCAGCAGCTTAGTCGAAGGGAGGGGGGAGACCCAGTACTTC
NA 12 NA TRBJ2-7 TRBV29-1 CSVVADSYEQYF TGCAGCGTTGTAGCGGACTCCTACGAGCAGTACTTC
NA 13 NA TRBJ1-5 TRBV19 CASSVVSNQPQHF TGTGCCAGTAGCGTAGTTAGCAATCAGCCCCAGCATTTT
few 15 NA TRBJ1-1 TRBV9 CASSTRWELGTEAFF TGTGCCAGCAGCACGCGATGGGAGCTGGGCACTGAAGCTTTCTTT
NA 20 NA TRBJ2-3 TRBV12-5 CASGLELLAPPLSSTDTQYF TGTGCTAGTGGTTTGGAACTCCTAGCGCCACCATTATCTAGCACAGATACGCAGTATTTT
NA 15 TRBD1 TRBJ2-1 TRBV11-3 CASSLGQGVGNEQFF TGTGCCAGCAGCTTGGGACAGGGGGTAGGGAATGAGCAGTTCTTC
NA 15 TRBD2 TRBJ2-1 TRBV19 CASTPLAGVPNEQFF TGTGCCAGTACTCCGCTAGCGGGAGTCCCCAATGAGCAGTTCTTC
few 16 NA TRBJ2-5 TRBV7-5 CASSLRRGLVEETQYF TGTGCCAGCAGCTTACGGCGCGGACTAGTAGAGGAGACCCAGTACTTC
NA 15 TRBD1 TRBJ2-1 TRBV5-1 CASSPDRGRRNEQFF TGCGCCAGCAGCCCGGACAGGGGGCGACGCAATGAGCAGTTCTTC
NA 11 NA TRBJ2-3 TRBV6-7 CASSERDTQYF TGTGCCAGCAGTGAGAGAGATACGCAGTATTTT
few 13 TRBD2 TRBJ2-1 TRBV6-8 CATLRGGYNEQFF TGTGCCACCCTCCGCGGGGGGTACAATGAGCAGTTCTTC
NA 16 NA TRBJ2-2 TRBV5-1 CASSLDLLGGTGELFF TGCGCCAGCAGCTTGGACCTACTAGGAGGCACCGGGGAGCTGTTTTTT
many 15 TRBD1 TRBJ2-7 TRBV11-3 CASSPRTGTSYEQYF TGTGCCAGCAGCCCCCGGACAGGGACGAGCTACGAGCAGTACTTC
many 15 NA TRBJ2-2 TRBV6-8 CASSYRVANTGELFF TGTGCCAGCAGTTACCGGGTCGCGAACACCGGGGAGCTGTTTTTT
many 14 NA TRBJ2-5 TRBV12-2 CASTDRKAEETQYF TGTGCCAGTACGGACAGAAAAGCAGAAGAGACCCAGTACTTC
NA 14 NA TRBJ1-1 TRBV9 CASSVDGGLTEAFF TGTGCCAGCAGCGTAGATGGCGGTCTCACTGAAGCTTTCTTT
NA 13 NA TRBJ1-1 TRBV19 CASTLTEATEAFF TGTGCCAGTACCCTGACAGAGGCGACTGAAGCTTTCTTT
NA 13 TRBD2 TRBJ2-7 TRBV29-1 CSIHGTSGRNQYF TGCAGTATACACGGGACTAGCGGGAGGAATCAGTACTTC
few 16 TRBD1 TRBJ1-5 TRBV6-8 CASSPYRGTGNQPQHF TGTGCCAGCAGCCCATACAGGGGGACGGGCAATCAGCCCCAGCATTTT
many 15 NA TRBJ2-2 TRBV11-3 CASSLLGSLAGELFF TGTGCCAGCAGCTTATTAGGTAGCCTAGCTGGGGAGCTGTTTTTT
NA 17 TRBD2 TRBJ2-1 TRBV9 CASIGLAGILSYNEQFF TGTGCCAGCATCGGACTAGCGGGAATCCTCAGCTACAATGAGCAGTTCTTC
many 14 NA TRBJ1-2 TRBV6-8 CASSYGGYPLSYTF TGTGCCAGCAGTTACGGGGGGTACCCATTGAGCTACACCTTC
NA 14 NA TRBJ1-1 TRBV29-1 CSVEAGAGSTEAFF TGCAGCGTTGAAGCAGGTGCAGGTTCCACTGAAGCTTTCTTT